This TCR beta chain was identified in a study of OX40 agonist ivuxolimab in advanced cancers. The wider study: Ivuxolimab doses were 0.01, 0.1, 0.3, 1.5, 3 or 10 mg/kg every 2 weeks. Dose-escalation patients had hepatocellular carcinoma, melanoma, renal cell or head and neck cancer. General study results and limits: CD8+ T cells (on average) carried more expanded clones than CD4+ T cells. At 0.1 to 3.0 mg/kg and by week 6, clonal expansion occurred in CD4+ and CD8+ blood T cells.

The data were produced by immunoSEQ multiplex PCR, yet TCRdb's version contains in-frame clones alone and is incomplete. The sample consists of approximately 15,000 clones, roughly 92% of them appearing once. This clone is a singleton in its sample. Its antigen remains unidentified. The CDR3 is 17 residues long. Between the trimmed V and J ends, which lost 4 bases and 6 bases, there was a span of 25 bases. Germline CDR1 and CDR2: MGHRA and YSYEKL. This sequence joins TRBV4-1 and TRBJ2-7, with a weak D call TRBD2 (6 bases). The clonotype was recovered from an adult with an advanced solid tumor such as melanoma, head and neck, liver or kidney cancer. Here the sequenced sample was CD4+ or CD8+ T cells sorted from blood, taken in a trial of the OX40 agonist ivuxolimab. In DNA, the CDR3 is TGCGCCAGCAGCCTAGGCACTAGCCCGGCGCAAATTGGCGAGCAGTACTTC. Translating it yields CASSLGTSPAQIGEQYF.